Following are 27 T cell receptor beta chains from one sample sequenced in a study of blood T cell repertoires in COVID-19 (dated by TCRdb to the early 2020s). Libraries were built with the immunoSEQ multiplex PCR assay. TCRdb took over this immuneACCESS table, retaining in-frame rearrangements with V and J assigned. Such tables are incomplete; in checked studies, under half of the missing clones stem from an unresolved V gene, and the remainder is unexplained. This sample is represented by around 180,000 clones; 80% to 90% of them were singletons. More than 2.5% of the sample goes to the ten largest clones. The specimen sequenced was peripheral blood. The receptor set was obtained from a man in his 60s with acute or convalescent COVID-19.

This chain links TRBV27 with TRBJ2-7, with TRBD1 matching 10 bases. Looked up from germline, CDR1 is MNHEY and CDR2 is SMNVEV (reference sequence). Trimming at V came to 5 bases and at J to 2 bases, leaving 6 bases not matched to a gene. The CDR3 sequence is 15 residues long. CDR3 protein: CASSPPGTGAYEQYF. As DNA, the CDR3 is TGTGCCAGCAGTCCCCCCGGGACAGGGGCCTACGAGCAGTACTTC.

The chain combines TRBV5-1 with TRBJ2-3; 9 nucleotides agree with TRBD2. With 2 bases clipped from V and 0 bases from J, the junction kept 7 bases outside the gene matches. The CDR3 consists of 17 residues. Germline V lookup: CDR1 SGHRS, CDR2 YFSETQ. The DNA for the CDR3 is TGCGCCAGCAGCTTCGGTCTAGCGGGAACTAGCACAGATACGCAGTATTTT. It yields the protein CASSFGLAGTSTDTQYF.

J is TRBJ2-1 and V is TRBV2; 8 bases are a match to TRBD2. The germline CDR1 and CDR2 sequences are SNHLY and FYNNEI. V shed 6 bases and J 7 bases; nucleotides not matched to a gene: 11. The CDR3 has 15 residues. This chain's CDR3 is CASSFRLAPLNEQFF. The CDR3, as DNA: TGTGCCAGCAGCTTCAGACTAGCGCCCTTGAATGAGCAGTTCTTC. The entire variable domain, with the rest obtained from reference TRBV2 and TRBJ2-1, is as follows: EPEVTQTPSHQVTQMGQEVILRCVPISNHLYFYWYRQILGQKVEFLVSFYNNEISEKSEIFDDQFSVERPDGSNFTLKIRSTKLEDSAMYFCASSFRLAPLNEQFFGPGTRLTVL.

This chain uses TRBV28 with TRBJ2-5; weak D call: TRBD2 (6 bases). The V end was cut by 8 bases, the J end by 5 bases, with 21 bases between. The CDR3 covers 15 residues. CDR1 MDHEN and CDR2 SYDVKM come from the germline V gene. The CDR3 DNA reads as TGTGCCAGCGTTTTCAGCACCGGTGGGAGGGAGACCCAGTACTTC. Amino acid sequence: CASVFSTGGRETQYF.

The rearrangement joins TRBV2 to TRBJ2-7; D unresolved. This CDR3 comprises 16 residues. Per germline, CDR1 SNHLY and CDR2 FYNNEI. V lost 6 bases, J lost 2 bases, and 20 bases lay in between. For the CDR3, the DNA is TGTGCCAGCAGAGCCAATTCCGGGTCCTCAGCCTACGAGCAGTACTTC. Its protein is CASRANSGSSAYEQYF.

The rearrangement joins TRBV27 to TRBJ2-7; 11 bases are a match to TRBD2. CDR1 MNHEY and CDR2 SMNVEV come from the germline V gene (reference sequence). The trim removed 5 bases at V and 3 bases at J, leaving 3 bases unmatched. This CDR3 spans 14 amino acids. CDR3 sequence (DNA): TGTGCCAGCAGTCTTAGCGGGAGGGGCTACGAGCAGTACTTC. It specifies CASSLSGRGYEQYF.

The gene calls are TRBV7-9 and TRBJ1-2; a weak D match, TRBD1 (5 bases). Trimming cost V 6 bases and J 5 bases, with 13 bases left between them. Per germline, CDR1 SEHNR and CDR2 FQNEAQ (reference sequence). The CDR3 totals 13 residues. The CDR3 loop is CASSPWEGYGYTF. CDR3 bases: TGTGCCAGCAGTCCCTGGGAGGGGTATGGCTACACCTTC.

Notes on this clone: Other DNA sequences in this sample translate to the same CDR3. The chain joins TRBV19 to TRBJ1-2; the match to TRBD1 covers 9 bases. CDR3 length: 13 amino acids. Unmatched junction bases numbered 6, after V lost 8 bases and J lost 5 bases. CDR1 and CDR2 (germline): LNHDA, SQIVND (reference sequence). CDR3 protein: CASSRDRVYGYTF. DNA for the CDR3: TGTGCCAGTTCCCGGGACAGGGTGTATGGCTACACCTTC. Together with reference TRBV19 and TRBJ1-2, the CDR3 gives the full variable domain: DGGITQSPKYLFRKEGQNVTLSCEQNLNHDAMYWYRQDPGQGLRLIYYSQIVNDFQKGDIAEGYSVSREKKESFPLTVTSAQKNPTAFYLCASSRDRVYGYTFGSGTRLTVV.

DNA of the CDR3: TGCGCCAGCGGTGGGACAGAGACTGGAAACACCATATATTTT. Translating it yields CASGGTETGNTIYF. J is TRBJ1-3 and V is TRBV5-1; the match to TRBD1 covers 7 bases. Per germline, CDR1 SGHRS and CDR2 YFSETQ. This CDR3 is built from 14 residues. The V gene end was trimmed by 7 bases and the J gene end by 2 bases; junction bases not matched to a gene: 6.

This clone has just a few counts. This chain links TRBV11-2 with TRBJ2-7; D is unclear. Per the germline V gene, CDR1 is SGHAT and CDR2 is FQNNGV. The length of the CDR3 is 14 residues. The V end was cut by 1 base, the J end by 2 bases, with 9 bases between. The CDR3 loop reads CASSLGTATYEQYF. CDR3 DNA: TGTGCCAGCAGCTTAGGTACAGCCACCTACGAGCAGTACTTC.

The rearrangement joins TRBV7-3 to TRBJ2-5; TRBD1 matches at 10 bases. In germline, CDR1 is SGHTA, CDR2 FQGTGA. The CDR3 extends over 14 amino acids. The V gene end was trimmed by 5 bases and the J gene end by 5 bases; junction bases not matched to a gene: 5. CDR3: CASSPTGGGETQYF. The CDR3 DNA follows: TGTGCCAGCAGCCCGACAGGGGGCGGGGAGACCCAGTACTTC.

This chain uses TRBV7-8 with TRBJ2-7; 10 bases map to TRBD2. The CDR3 is 15 residues long. The V gene end was trimmed by 4 bases and the J gene end by 3 bases; junction bases not matched to a gene: 6. Germline assignment: CDR1 SGHVS and CDR2 FQNEAQ. The CDR3 DNA reads TGTGCCAGCAGCTCTAGCGGGGGATCCCTCTACGAGCAGTACTTC. As protein: CASSSSGGSLYEQYF.

The chain combines TRBV24-1 with TRBJ2-1; D call uncertain. This CDR3 is 13 amino acids long. Trimming pared 2 bases from V and 13 bases from J, leaving 14 bases between. The germline gives CDR1 KGHDR, CDR2 SFDVKD. CDR3 protein: CATSDSPTPSQFF. The CDR3 DNA reads TGTGCCACCAGTGATTCCCCGACACCGTCTCAGTTCTTC.

The chain carries TRBV19 and TRBJ1-3; a possible D gene is TRBD1 (6 bases). V was clipped by 5 bases and J by 0 bases, with 14 bases between them. CDR3 length: 16 amino acids. CDR1 and CDR2 (germline): LNHDA, SQIVND (reference sequence). CDR3: CASSGPRTASGNTIYF. CDR3 nucleotide sequence: TGTGCCAGTAGTGGCCCTAGGACAGCCTCTGGAAACACCATATATTTT.

This chain joins TRBV28 and TRBJ2-7, with D maybe TRBD2 (5 bases). The CDR3 has 14 residues. Looked up from germline, CDR1 is MDHEN and CDR2 is SYDVKM. V dropped 7 bases and J dropped 1 base, with 14 bases sitting between them. The DNA for the CDR3 is TGTGCCAGCATACTACTAGGCGGGTCCTACGAGCAGTACTTC. This codes for CASILLGGSYEQYF.

The chain joins TRBV7-2 to TRBJ2-5; 10 bases are a match to TRBD2. The V gene end was trimmed by 1 base and the J gene end by 4 bases; junction bases not matched to a gene: 3. CDR3 length: 15 amino acids. CDR1 is SGHTA, CDR2 FQGNSA, per germline. CDR3 sequence (DNA): TGTGCCAGCAGCTTAGGGGGACTAGCGAGAGAGACCCAGTACTTC. Residues: CASSLGGLARETQYF.

The chain carries TRBV6-2 or TRBV6-3 and TRBJ1-1; D unclear. Germline assignment: CDR1 MNHEY and CDR2 SVGEGT. The V and J ends lost 2 bases and 0 bases respectively, with 4 bases between them. The CDR3 has 13 residues. The CDR3 reads CASSYELNTEAFF. CDR3 DNA: TGTGCCAGCAGTTACGAGTTGAACACTGAAGCTTTCTTT.

The chain links TRBV27 to TRBJ1-1, with D uncertain. CDR1 is MNHEY and CDR2 is SMNVEV in the germline V gene (reference sequence). The CDR3 totals 16 residues. Trimming cost V 6 bases and J 4 bases, with 21 bases left between them. The DNA of the CDR3 is TGTGCCAGCAGCAACCTCGAGCTGTTACGGGGCACTGAAGCTTTCTTT. Translated, it gives CASSNLELLRGTEAFF.

This sequence joins TRBV7-2 and TRBJ2-7; TRBD2 matches 8 bases. The CDR3 is 17 residues long. The germline V gene has CDR1 SGHTA and CDR2 FQGNSA. Trimming removed 5 bases from V and 3 bases from J; junction bases left unmatched: 15. CDR3 coding DNA: TGTGCCAGCAGCCGTTTAGGTGGTAGCGGGGCCCGCTACGAGCAGTACTTC. Its protein is CASSRLGGSGARYEQYF.

A single count supports this clone. An end of the junction does not agree with germline; a read error may underlie this. This chain joins TRBV7-7 and TRBJ1-3, with a possible D match to TRBD1 (6 bases). The CDR3 extends over 13 amino acids. Germline V gene data show CDR1 as SSHAT and CDR2 as FNYEAQ (reference sequence). The DNA of the CDR3 is TGTGCTAGCAGCGCCACTACAGGGAACACCATATATTTT. As protein: CASSATTGNTIYF.

The genes are TRBV4-2 and TRBJ1-6; 7 bases line up with TRBD1. V gave up 1 base and J gave up 8 bases; unmatched junction bases: 5. The germline gives CDR1 LGHNA, CDR2 YNFKEQ. CDR3 length: 15 amino acids. The CDR3 DNA reads TGTGCCAGCAGCCAAGTTGCTACAGGGGATTCACCCCTCCACTTT. This gives the protein CASSQVATGDSPLHF.

The V gene is TRBV2, the J gene TRBJ1-5, with 11 bases matching TRBD1. V lost 6 bases and J lost 6; bases outside the gene matches: 4. Per germline, CDR1 SNHLY and CDR2 FYNNEI. This CDR3 spans 14 amino acids. The CDR3 nucleotides read TGTGCCAGCAGCGGGACAGGGGGAGCTCAGCCCCAGCATTTT. Translated: CASSGTGGAQPQHF.

This chain joins TRBV10-3 and TRBJ1-1; a weak D match, TRBD1 (6 bases). The CDR3 length is 14 residues. The V end lost 3 bases, the J end lost 4 bases, and 12 bases lay between the germline ends. The V gene's germline CDR1 is ENHRY and CDR2 SYGVKD. The CDR3 nucleotides read TGTGCCATCAGTGAAGCCAGGGGCATCACTGAAGCTTTCTTT. Its protein is CAISEARGITEAFF.

CDR3 in amino acids: CASSLYAGNHEQYF. The CDR3, as DNA: TGTGCCAGCAGTCTTTACGCGGGGAACCACGAGCAGTACTTC. The J gene is TRBJ2-7, the V gene TRBV28; D is perhaps TRBD2 (6 bases). The V end was cut by 5 bases, the J end by 5 bases, with 16 bases between. The length of the CDR3 is 14 residues. Per germline, CDR1 MDHEN and CDR2 SYDVKM.

This sequence joins TRBV3-1 (or the pseudogene TRBV3-2) and TRBJ1-1; the D is unclear. Germline V gene data show CDR1 as LGHDT and CDR2 as YNNKEL (reference sequence). V gave up 3 bases and J gave up 6 bases, with 8 bases separating them. The CDR3 has 12 residues. As DNA, the CDR3 is TGTGCCAGCAGCCAGCCGGGTGCTGAAGCTTTCTTT. Translated, it gives CASSQPGAEAFF.

The V call is TRBV28, the J call TRBJ2-7; 7 nucleotides align to TRBD1. V gave up 6 bases and J gave up 4 bases; unmatched junction bases: 6. Germline-derived CDR1 and CDR2 are MDHEN and SYDVKM. The CDR3 extends over 13 amino acids. CDR3 sequence: CASSRGNGYEQYF. As DNA, the CDR3 is TGTGCCAGCAGCAGGGGGAATGGGTACGAGCAGTACTTC. The full variable domain, completed using reference TRBV28 and TRBJ2-7, is DVKVTQSSRYLVKRTGEKVFLECVQDMDHENMFWYRQDPGLGLRLIYFSYDVKMKEKGDIPEGYSVSREKKERFSLILESASTNQTSMYLCASSRGNGYEQYFGPGTRLTVT.

The chain links TRBV5-6 to TRBJ1-1; 7 bases are a match to TRBD1. CDR3 length equals 16 residues. The germline V gene has CDR1 SGHDT and CDR2 YYEEEE. The trim removed 4 bases at V and 4 bases at J, leaving 13 bases unmatched. The CDR3 DNA follows: TGTGCCAGCAGCAGTGACAGGACGGAGGGGGCCACTGAAGCTTTCTTT. The encoded protein is CASSSDRTEGATEAFF.